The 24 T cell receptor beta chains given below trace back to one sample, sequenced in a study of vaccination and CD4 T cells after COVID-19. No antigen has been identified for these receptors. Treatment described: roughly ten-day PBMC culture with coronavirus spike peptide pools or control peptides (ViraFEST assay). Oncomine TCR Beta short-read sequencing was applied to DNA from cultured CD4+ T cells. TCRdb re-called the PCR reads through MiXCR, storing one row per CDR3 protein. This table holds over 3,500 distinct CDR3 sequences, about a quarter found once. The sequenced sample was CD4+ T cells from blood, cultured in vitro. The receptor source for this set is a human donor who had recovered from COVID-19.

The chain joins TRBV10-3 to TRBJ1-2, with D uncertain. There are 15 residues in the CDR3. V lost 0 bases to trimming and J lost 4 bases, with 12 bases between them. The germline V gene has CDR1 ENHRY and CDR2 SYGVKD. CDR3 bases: TGTGCCATCAGTGAGTCTATGGGAGAGACCTATGGCTACACCTTC. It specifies CAISESMGETYGYTF.

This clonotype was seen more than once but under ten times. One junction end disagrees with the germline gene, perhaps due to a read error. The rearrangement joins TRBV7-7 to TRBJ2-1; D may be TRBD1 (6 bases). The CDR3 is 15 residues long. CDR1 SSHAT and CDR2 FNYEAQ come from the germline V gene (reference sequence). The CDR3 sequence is CASSKQGGTYNEQFF. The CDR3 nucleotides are TGTGCTAGCAGTAAACAGGGTGGAACCTACAATGAGCAGTTCTTC.

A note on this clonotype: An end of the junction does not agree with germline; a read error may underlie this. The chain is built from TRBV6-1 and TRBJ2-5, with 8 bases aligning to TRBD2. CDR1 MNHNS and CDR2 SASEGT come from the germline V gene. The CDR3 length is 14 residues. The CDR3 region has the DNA TGTACCAGTCGTGGTCGGGGGGGCGAAGAGACCCAGTACTTC. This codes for CTSRGRGGEETQYF.

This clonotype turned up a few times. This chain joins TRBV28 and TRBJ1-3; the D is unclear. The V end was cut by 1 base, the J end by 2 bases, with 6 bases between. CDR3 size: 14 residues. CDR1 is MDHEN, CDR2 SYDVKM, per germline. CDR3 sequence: CASSLSGTGNTIYF. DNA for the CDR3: TGTGCCAGCAGTTTATCCGGTACTGGAAACACCATATATTTT.

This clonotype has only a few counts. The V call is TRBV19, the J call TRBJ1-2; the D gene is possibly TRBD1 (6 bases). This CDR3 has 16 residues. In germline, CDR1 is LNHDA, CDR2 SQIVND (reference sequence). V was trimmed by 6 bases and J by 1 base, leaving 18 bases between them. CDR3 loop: CASSALNREFNYGYTF. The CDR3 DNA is TGTGCCAGTAGCGCACTCAACAGGGAATTTAACTATGGCTACACCTTC.

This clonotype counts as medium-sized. Here the CDR3 reads CANKKGAANYGYTF. CDR3 nucleotide sequence: TGTGCCAACAAAAAAGGGGCTGCAAACTATGGCTACACCTTC. The chain joins TRBV2 to TRBJ1-2, with D possibly being TRBD1 (5 bases). This CDR3 is built from 14 residues. Per germline, CDR1 SNHLY and CDR2 FYNNEI. Between the trimmed V and J ends, which lost 10 bases and 2 bases, there was a span of 17 bases. Complete variable domain (other parts from reference TRBV2 and TRBJ1-2): EPEVTQTPSHQVTQMGQEVILRCVPISNHLYFYWYRQILGQKVEFLVSFYNNEISEKSEIFDDQFSVERPDGSNFTLKIRSTKLEDSAMYFCANKKGAANYGYTFGSGTRLTVV.

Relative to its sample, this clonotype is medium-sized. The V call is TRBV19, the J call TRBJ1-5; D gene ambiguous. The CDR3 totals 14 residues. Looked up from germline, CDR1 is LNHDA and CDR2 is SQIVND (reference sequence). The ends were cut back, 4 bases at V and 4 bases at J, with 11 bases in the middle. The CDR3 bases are TGTGCCAGTAGTACCCCGGCCTTTAATCAGCCCCAGCATTTT. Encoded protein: CASSTPAFNQPQHF.

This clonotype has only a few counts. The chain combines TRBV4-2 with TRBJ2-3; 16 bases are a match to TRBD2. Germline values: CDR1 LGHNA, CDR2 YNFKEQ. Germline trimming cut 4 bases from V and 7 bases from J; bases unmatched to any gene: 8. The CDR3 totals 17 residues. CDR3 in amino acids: CASSPGTSGGAANTQYF. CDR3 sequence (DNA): TGTGCCAGCAGCCCCGGGACTAGCGGGGGGGCCGCGAATACGCAGTATTTT.

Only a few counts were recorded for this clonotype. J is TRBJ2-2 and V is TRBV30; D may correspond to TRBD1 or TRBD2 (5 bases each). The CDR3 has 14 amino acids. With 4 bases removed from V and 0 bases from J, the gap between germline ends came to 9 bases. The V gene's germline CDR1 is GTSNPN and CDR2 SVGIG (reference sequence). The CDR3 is CAWKGTANTGELFF. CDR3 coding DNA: TGTGCCTGGAAAGGGACGGCGAACACCGGGGAGCTGTTTTTT.

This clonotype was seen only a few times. The CDR3: CASLGGGNMNTEAFF. The CDR3 DNA reads TGTGCCAGCCTTGGGGGGGGAAACATGAACACTGAAGCTTTCTTT. The chain uses TRBV7-2 and TRBJ1-1, with a tentative D call TRBD1 (5 bases). V shed 8 bases and J shed 0 bases, with 16 bases lying between them. CDR1 is SGHTA and CDR2 is FQGNSA in the germline V gene. This CDR3 contains 15 residues.

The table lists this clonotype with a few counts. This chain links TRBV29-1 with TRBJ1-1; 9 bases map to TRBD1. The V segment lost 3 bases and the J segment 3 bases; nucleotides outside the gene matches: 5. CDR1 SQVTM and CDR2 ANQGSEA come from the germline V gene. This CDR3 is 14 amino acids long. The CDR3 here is CSVDPGQGDTEAFF. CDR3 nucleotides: TGCAGCGTTGATCCGGGACAGGGAGACACTGAAGCTTTCTTT. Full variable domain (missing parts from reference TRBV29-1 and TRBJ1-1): SAVISQKPSRDICQRGTSLTIQCQVDSQVTMMFWYRQQPGQSLTLIATANQGSEATYESGFVIDKFPISRPNLTFSTLTVSNMSPEDSSIYLCSVDPGQGDTEAFFGQGTRLTVV.

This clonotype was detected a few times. CDR3 protein: CSGTSRNNEQFF. The CDR3 DNA is TGCAGTGGGACTAGCAGAAACAATGAGCAGTTCTTC. This chain uses TRBV20-1 with TRBJ2-1; 8 bases map to TRBD2. The germline V gene has CDR1 DFQATT and CDR2 SNEGSKA (reference sequence). This CDR3 spans 12 amino acids. J lost 5 bases, V lost 7 bases, and 4 bases had no gene match.

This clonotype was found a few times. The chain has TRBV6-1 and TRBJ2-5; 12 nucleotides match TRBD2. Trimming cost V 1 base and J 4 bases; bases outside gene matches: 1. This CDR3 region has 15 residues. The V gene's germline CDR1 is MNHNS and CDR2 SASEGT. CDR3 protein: CASSEGLAGAETQYF. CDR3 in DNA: TGTGCCAGCAGTGAAGGACTAGCGGGGGCAGAGACCCAGTACTTC.

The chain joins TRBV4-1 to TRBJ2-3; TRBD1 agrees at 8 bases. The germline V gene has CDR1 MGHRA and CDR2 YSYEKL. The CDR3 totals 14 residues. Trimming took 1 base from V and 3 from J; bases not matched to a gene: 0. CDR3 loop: CASSQGTGTDTQYF. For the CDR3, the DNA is TGCGCCAGCAGCCAAGGGACAGGGACAGATACGCAGTATTTT.

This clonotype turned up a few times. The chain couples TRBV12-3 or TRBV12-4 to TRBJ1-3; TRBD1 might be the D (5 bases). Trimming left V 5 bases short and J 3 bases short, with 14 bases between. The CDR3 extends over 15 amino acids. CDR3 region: CASSRNQGLGNTIYF. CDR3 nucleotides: TGTGCCAGCAGTAGGAACCAGGGCCTTGGAAACACCATATATTTT.

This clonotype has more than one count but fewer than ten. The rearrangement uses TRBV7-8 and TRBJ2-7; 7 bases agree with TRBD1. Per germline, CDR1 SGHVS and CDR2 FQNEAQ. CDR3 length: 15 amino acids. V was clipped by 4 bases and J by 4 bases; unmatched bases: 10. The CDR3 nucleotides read TGTGCCAGCAGCTCGCGACAGGGAATAGGTTACGAGCAGTACTTC. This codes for CASSSRQGIGYEQYF.

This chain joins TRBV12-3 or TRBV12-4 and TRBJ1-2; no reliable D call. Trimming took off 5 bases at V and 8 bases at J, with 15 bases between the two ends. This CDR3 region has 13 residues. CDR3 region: CASSAGVLEGYTF. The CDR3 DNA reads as TGTGCCAGCAGTGCAGGTGTCCTGGAAGGCTACACCTTC.

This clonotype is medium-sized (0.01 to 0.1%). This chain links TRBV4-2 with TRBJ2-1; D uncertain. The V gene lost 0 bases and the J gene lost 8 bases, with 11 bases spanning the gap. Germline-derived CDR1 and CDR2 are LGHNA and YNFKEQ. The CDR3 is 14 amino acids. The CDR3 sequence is CASSQDILGYEQFF. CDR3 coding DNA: TGTGCCAGCAGCCAAGACATCTTGGGCTATGAGCAGTTCTTC.

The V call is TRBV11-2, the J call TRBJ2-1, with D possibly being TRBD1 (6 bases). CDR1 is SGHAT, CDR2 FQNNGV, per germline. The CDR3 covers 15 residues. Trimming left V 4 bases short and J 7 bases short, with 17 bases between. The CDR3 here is CASSSSGAGENEQFF. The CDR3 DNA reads TGTGCCAGCAGCTCGTCAGGGGCGGGTGAGAATGAGCAGTTCTTC.

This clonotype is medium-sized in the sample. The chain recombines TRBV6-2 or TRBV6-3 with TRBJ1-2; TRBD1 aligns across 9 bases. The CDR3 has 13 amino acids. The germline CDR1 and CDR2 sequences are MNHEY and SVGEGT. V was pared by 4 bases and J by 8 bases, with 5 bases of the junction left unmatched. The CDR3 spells CASSLTGGKGYTF. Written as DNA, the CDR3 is TGTGCCAGCAGTTTAACAGGGGGCAAGGGCTACACCTTC.

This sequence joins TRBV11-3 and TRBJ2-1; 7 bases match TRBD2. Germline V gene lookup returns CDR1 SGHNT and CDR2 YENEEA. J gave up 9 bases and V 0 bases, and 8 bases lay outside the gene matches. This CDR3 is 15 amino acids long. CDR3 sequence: CASSLEAGRVSEQFF. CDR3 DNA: TGTGCCAGCAGCTTAGAGGCAGGGAGGGTCAGTGAGCAGTTCTTC. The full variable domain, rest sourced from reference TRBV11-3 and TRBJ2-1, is EAGVVQSPRYKIIEKKQPVAFWCNPISGHNTLYWYLQNLGQGPELLIRYENEEAVDDSQLPKDRFSAERLKGVDSTLKIQPAELGDSAVYLCASSLEAGRVSEQFFGPGTRLTVL.

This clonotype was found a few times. The CDR3 nucleotides read TGTGCCAGCAGCGGACTAGGAGAGACCCAGTACTTC. As protein: CASSGLGETQYF. The rearrangement links TRBV6-4 to TRBJ2-5, with 7 bases matching TRBD2. The CDR3 consists of 12 residues. Germline V gives CDR1 MRHNA, CDR2 SNTAGT. With 6 bases clipped from V and 4 bases from J, the junction kept 2 bases outside the gene matches.

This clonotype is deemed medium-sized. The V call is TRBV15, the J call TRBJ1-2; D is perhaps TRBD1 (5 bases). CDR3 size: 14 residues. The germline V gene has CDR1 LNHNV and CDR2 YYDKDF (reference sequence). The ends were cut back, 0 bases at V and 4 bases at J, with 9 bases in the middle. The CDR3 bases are TGTGCCACCAGCAGAGATCGGGGGGTCTATGGCTACACCTTC. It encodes CATSRDRGVYGYTF.

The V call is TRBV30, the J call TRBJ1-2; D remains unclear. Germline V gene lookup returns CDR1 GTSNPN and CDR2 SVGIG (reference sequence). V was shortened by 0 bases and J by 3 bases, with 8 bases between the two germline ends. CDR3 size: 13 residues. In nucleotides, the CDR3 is TGTGCCTGGAGTGTACGCTGGCACTATGGCTACACCTTC. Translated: CAWSVRWHYGYTF.